Reported below is one T cell receptor (beta chain). The CDR3 is 12 residues long. The germline V gene encodes CDR1 SGHDN and CDR2 FVKESK. With 2 bases removed from V and 11 bases from J, the gap between germline ends came to 12 bases. Healthy HIV-negative adults with no recent acute infections or vaccinations were recruited as donors. Every one of the donors was a Caucasian adult that lived in Nashville, Tennessee. Repertoires were generated with immunoSEQ multiplex PCR, while TCRdb's copy carries only in-frame clones and drops some. Of roughly 2 million clones in the sample, 90% to 95% are singletons; the top ten hold roughly 0.13%. This specimen comes from a study of shared clonotypes between healthy human individuals.

The chain joins TRBV14 to TRBJ1-2; D possibly corresponds to TRBD1 (6 bases). Material for sequencing was naive CD4+ T cells sorted from blood. Indicated subset: CD45RA+ positively selected. The sequence came from a man younger than 35 in good health. Here the CDR3 DNA reads TGTGCCAGCAGCCAACTAGGGGGGAGTTACACCTTC. Its protein is CASSQLGGSYTF.